The 21 T cell receptor beta chains given below trace back to one sample, sequenced in a study of PD-1 blockade in classical Hodgkin lymphoma. Clones were sequenced by immunoSEQ multiplex PCR, and TCRdb holds only the in-frame ones, with some missing. This sample has almost 20,000 clones, with roughly 83% found just once. As for time point: cycle 4 day 1 (C4D1), after 6 weeks of nivolumab. Each and every patient relapsed after autologous stem cell transplantation, and patients got differing brentuximab vedotin exposure. It was by magnetic negative selection that CD4+ T cells were purified from thawed PBMCs. Specimen: CD4+ T cells from blood, collected before the fourth cycle of nivolumab. The receptors shown here come from a human donor with classical Hodgkin lymphoma.

V gene TRBV6-1 combines with J gene TRBJ2-3; D gene ambiguous. Germline CDR1 is MNHNS and CDR2 is SASEGT. This CDR3 contains 11 residues. V was shortened by 6 bases and J by 3 bases, with 4 bases between the two germline ends. The CDR3 sequence: CASSQTDTQYF. In nucleotides, the CDR3 is TGTGCCAGCAGCCAGACAGATACGCAGTATTTT.

This clone appeared a single time. This chain links TRBV14 with TRBJ2-3, with unresolved D. The germline CDR1 and CDR2 sequences are SGHDN and FVKESK. This CDR3 has 13 amino acids. V was trimmed by 3 bases and J by 3 bases, leaving 7 bases between them. The CDR3 DNA follows: TGTGCCAGCAGCCATCGCCTTACAGATACGCAGTATTTT. Translated, it gives CASSHRLTDTQYF. Full variable domain (missing parts from reference TRBV14 and TRBJ2-3): EAGVTQFPSHSVIEKGQTVTLRCDPISGHDNLYWYRRVMGKEIKFLLHFVKESKQDESGMPNNRFLAERTGGTYSTLKVQPAELEDSGVYFCASSHRLTDTQYFGPGTRLTVL.

This chain connects TRBV4-2 to TRBJ2-5; D perhaps matches TRBD2 (6 bases). This CDR3 region has 13 residues. The ends were cut back, 4 bases at V and 5 bases at J, with 11 bases in the middle. The germline CDR1 and CDR2 sequences are LGHNA and YNFKEQ. The CDR3, as DNA: TGTGCCAGCAGCCCGGGGGACCTGGAGACCCAGTACTTC. This translates into CASSPGDLETQYF.

This chain links TRBV7-9 with TRBJ2-2; weak D call: TRBD2 (6 bases). The length of the CDR3 is 15 residues. The V gene lost 1 base and the J gene lost 4 bases, with 10 bases spanning the gap. CDR1 and CDR2 (germline): SEHNR, FQNEAQ (reference sequence). The chain's CDR3 is CASSLEAGSTGELFF. In DNA form, the CDR3 reads TGTGCCAGCAGCTTAGAGGCGGGAAGCACCGGGGAGCTGTTTTTT.

This rearrangement joins TRBV6-1 to TRBJ2-7; D is perhaps TRBD2 (7 bases). The CDR3 has 15 residues. V was pared by 6 bases and J by 2 bases, with 17 bases between. Germline V CDR1 and CDR2: MNHNS, SASEGT. The CDR3 reads CASRAGASGTYEQYF. CDR3 nucleotide sequence: TGTGCCAGCAGGGCGGGGGCTAGCGGTACCTACGAGCAGTACTTC.

This rearrangement joins TRBV19 to TRBJ2-7; TRBD1 is a possible D gene (5 bases). The CDR3 sequence is 13 residues long. Germline assignment: CDR1 LNHDA and CDR2 SQIVND (reference sequence). V gave up 4 bases and J gave up 2 bases, with 9 bases separating them. CDR3 region: CASSRGTPYEQYF. The CDR3 coding sequence is TGTGCCAGTAGTAGGGGCACCCCCTACGAGCAGTACTTC.

The chain carries TRBV18 and TRBJ2-1; unclear D gene. This CDR3 is 15 amino acids long. Germline CDR1 and CDR2: KGHSH and LQKENI. Trimming took off 3 bases at V and 0 bases at J, with 9 bases between the two ends. CDR3 sequence: CASSPGPNSYNEQFF. The CDR3 DNA reads as TGTGCCAGCTCACCTGGCCCTAACTCCTACAATGAGCAGTTCTTC.

V and J are TRBV6-6 and TRBJ2-1; the match to TRBD2 covers 15 bases. Trimming took 5 bases from V and 8 from J; bases not matched to a gene: 4. This CDR3 region has 15 residues. Looked up from germline, CDR1 is MNHNY and CDR2 is SVGAGI (reference sequence). CDR3 in amino acids: CASSMGLAGGYEQFF. In nucleotides, the CDR3 is TGTGCCAGCAGTATGGGACTAGCGGGAGGCTATGAGCAGTTCTTC.

This clone has only one observation. This chain links TRBV19 with TRBJ2-1, with unresolved D. Germline assignment: CDR1 LNHDA and CDR2 SQIVND (reference sequence). The CDR3 is made up of 16 amino acids. V lost 4 bases and J 2 bases, leaving 15 bases between the germline ends. This CDR3 reads CASSRIRAPPYNEQFF. CDR3 nucleotides: TGTGCCAGTAGTAGGATCCGGGCCCCACCCTACAATGAGCAGTTCTTC.

The chain couples TRBV7-9 to TRBJ2-1, with 10 bases fitting TRBD1. The J segment lost 8 bases and the V segment lost 5 bases, leaving 6 bases of the junction unmatched. Germline CDR1 and CDR2: SEHNR and FQNEAQ (reference sequence). The CDR3 contains 14 residues. For the CDR3, the DNA is TGTGCCAGCAGCCAGGGACAGGGGATGGATGAGCAGTTCTTC. Translating gives CASSQGQGMDEQFF.

This clone was recorded only once. V usage is TRBV5-1 and J usage is TRBJ2-5, with TRBD2 identical over 9 bases. Trimming cost V 0 bases and J 5 bases; bases outside gene matches: 8. Germline loops: CDR1 SGHRS, CDR2 YFSETQ. CDR3 size: 16 residues. The CDR3: CASSLGYSGSRETQYF. The CDR3 coding sequence is TGCGCCAGCAGCTTGGGTTATAGCGGGAGTAGGGAGACCCAGTACTTC.

This chain joins TRBV6-5 and TRBJ1-2; TRBD1 might be the D (5 bases). The V gene's germline CDR1 is MNHEY and CDR2 SVGAGI. The CDR3 has 14 residues. Trimming took off 0 bases at V and 6 bases at J, with 11 bases between the two ends. CDR3 coding DNA: TGTGCCAGCAGTTACTCTCAGGGAAGAGATGGCTACACCTTC. This translates into CASSYSQGRDGYTF.

In this sample, this clone turned up a few times. The chain couples TRBV6-5 to TRBJ2-7; TRBD1 matches 9 bases. V shed 0 bases and J 2 bases; nucleotides not matched to a gene: 5. The CDR3 contains 16 residues. Germline CDR1 is MNHEY and CDR2 is SVGAGI. Here the CDR3 reads CASSYSVRTGAYEQYF. DNA for the CDR3: TGTGCCAGCAGTTACTCTGTCAGGACAGGGGCCTACGAGCAGTACTTC.

The gene calls are TRBV6-1 and TRBJ2-1; D is possibly TRBD1 (6 bases). CDR3 length: 13 amino acids. The germline V and J ends were trimmed by 6 bases and 8 bases, with 14 bases remaining between them. Germline V gives CDR1 MNHNS, CDR2 SASEGT. The CDR3 nucleotides are TGTGCCAGCAGGTTAGGGGGAAAGTATGAGCAGTTCTTC. Its translation: CASRLGGKYEQFF.

The V gene is TRBV6-1, the J gene TRBJ1-6, with TRBD1 as a possible D gene (6 bases). CDR1 MNHNS and CDR2 SASEGT come from the germline V gene. V gave up 4 bases and J gave up 0 bases, with 13 bases separating them. CDR3 length: 17 residues. CDR3 nucleotides: TGTGCCAGCAGTGCGTTACAGGGTGGCTCCTATAATTCACCCCTCCACTTT. Its protein is CASSALQGGSYNSPLHF.

V usage is TRBV28 and J usage is TRBJ2-1, with D hard to call. Germline CDR1 MDHEN, CDR2 SYDVKM. The CDR3 consists of 13 residues. V gave up 6 bases and J gave up 2 bases, with 8 bases separating them. The CDR3 DNA follows: TGTGCCAGCAGGGGCCTCACCTACAATGAGCAGTTCTTC. It translates to CASRGLTYNEQFF. Looking up the rest from reference TRBV28 and TRBJ2-1 gives the full variable domain: DVKVTQSSRYLVKRTGEKVFLECVQDMDHENMFWYRQDPGLGLRLIYFSYDVKMKEKGDIPEGYSVSREKKERFSLILESASTNQTSMYLCASRGLTYNEQFFGPGTRLTVL.

The genes are TRBV6-5 and TRBJ2-5, with 7 bases that match TRBD2. Unmatched junction bases numbered 6, after V lost 3 bases and J lost 2 bases. The germline gives CDR1 MNHEY, CDR2 SVGAGI. The CDR3 is 15 residues long. DNA for the CDR3: TGTGCCAGCAGTTATGGGCCGGGACTACAAGAGACCCAGTACTTC. Translated, it gives CASSYGPGLQETQYF.

There are a few counts of this clone. V gene TRBV6-5 combines with J gene TRBJ2-7; D might be TRBD2 (5 bases). Germline-derived CDR1 and CDR2 are MNHEY and SVGAGI. The CDR3 loop spans 14 amino acids. The V gene lost 6 bases and the J gene lost 4 bases, with 16 bases spanning the gap. The CDR3: CASRPRFTSYEQYF. In DNA form, the CDR3 reads TGTGCCAGCAGGCCGAGATTTACTAGTTACGAGCAGTACTTC.

The chain combines TRBV5-5 with TRBJ2-7; D perhaps matches TRBD1 (6 bases). Trimming pared 4 bases from V and 3 bases from J, leaving 29 bases between. The CDR3 contains 19 residues. The germline gives CDR1 SGHKS, CDR2 YYEKEE (reference sequence). The CDR3 sequence: CASSPDPPGTPPKDYEQYF. The CDR3 DNA reads as TGTGCCAGCAGCCCCGACCCCCCCGGGACACCTCCCAAGGACTACGAGCAGTACTTC.

This chain uses TRBV21-1 with TRBJ2-3; TRBD2 was called by the table and not checked on the DNA. TRBV21-1 is given as a pseudogene. There are 13 residues in the CDR3. Written as DNA, the CDR3 is TGTGCCAGCAGCAAGGATGGGGGGGATACGCAGTATTTT. Translated, it gives CASSKDGGDTQYF.

V and J are TRBV6-6 and TRBJ2-5, with a tentative D call TRBD1 (6 bases). V was trimmed by 6 bases and J by 2 bases, leaving 16 bases between them. The CDR3 spans 15 residues. Looked up from germline, CDR1 is MNHNY and CDR2 is SVGAGI (reference sequence). The CDR3 sequence is CASSLLRDKQETQYF. The CDR3 DNA sequence: TGTGCCAGCAGCCTACTCCGGGACAAACAAGAGACCCAGTACTTC.